This T cell receptor beta chain is from a study of blood T cell repertoires in COVID-19. Background on the study: From T cells, B-cell-depleted T cells, or PBMCs came the material, which was cDNA or gDNA.

Only a few counts were recorded for this clone. This CDR3 has 12 residues. Germline CDR1 reads SGHKS; CDR2 reads YYEKEE (reference sequence). The V gene lost 0 bases and the J gene lost 4 bases, with 5 bases spanning the gap. Original handling: Estimation of nucleated cell counts relied on the amplification of reference gene primers. The data were produced by immunoSEQ multiplex PCR, yet TCRdb's version contains in-frame clones alone and is incomplete. V, J and clone size reflect that table, while D and trimming were determined from the DNA. The sample consists of some 130,000 clones, approximately 80% of them appearing once.

This sequence originates from a man older than 75 with acute or convalescent COVID-19. This chain uses TRBV5-5 with TRBJ2-7; D remains unclear. Specimen: peripheral blood. CDR3 region: CASSLDGYEQYF. CDR3 nucleotide sequence: TGTGCCAGCAGCTTGGACGGGTACGAGCAGTACTTC.